This T cell receptor (beta chain) was sequenced for a study of CD8 T cells in Susac syndrome. The sample holds one count of this clonotype. RNA was extracted with the RNeasy kit, and a quantity of about 0.45 to 1 ug was reverse transcribed using random hexamers. Amplification of the TCR beta CDR3 was carried out by immunoSEQ multiplex PCR, which spanned a total of 54 Vbeta and 13 Jbeta segments. One entry per CDR3 protein results from TCRdb running MiXCR on the immunoSEQ multiplex PCR reads. The data contain around 71,000 distinct CDR3 sequences, roughly 93% of them singletons. This CDR3 is built from 15 residues. The germline V gene encodes CDR1 SGHTA and CDR2 FQGTGA. The V gene end was trimmed by 4 bases and the J gene end by 2 bases; junction bases not matched to a gene: 6.

The source material was CD4+ T cells from PBMCs. This rearrangement joins TRBV7-3 to TRBJ2-5; 8 bases match TRBD2. This receptor was identified in a human donor with Susac syndrome. DNA of the CDR3: TGTGCCAGCAGCTCCGGGGGGGCCCTTCAAGAGACCCAGTACTTC. The encoded protein is CASSSGGALQETQYF.